Below are 9 T cell receptor beta chains sequenced from a single sample in a study of blood T cell repertoires in COVID-19. Generated by immunoSEQ multiplex PCR, the TCRdb table keeps only in-frame clones and is missing some. Here the sample spans a few hundred thousand clones, 87% being singletons. Specimen: peripheral blood. The receptors shown here come from a woman in her late teens or twenties who had recovered from COVID-19.

The CDR3 loop is CASSASVSYNEQFF. Here the CDR3 DNA reads TGTGCCAGCAGCGCTTCGGTTTCCTACAATGAGCAGTTCTTC. The chain joins TRBV9 to TRBJ2-1; no firm D call. This CDR3 contains 14 residues. Trimming took off 3 bases at V and 1 base at J, with 8 bases between the two ends. Germline CDR1 reads SGDLS; CDR2 reads YYNGEE.

CDR3 nucleotides: TGTGCCAGCAGCCAAGATCAGTTCTCTGGGGCCAACGTCCTGACTTTC. Encoded protein: CASSQDQFSGANVLTF. The chain employs TRBV14 and TRBJ2-6; the D is unclear. Germline CDR1 reads SGHDN; CDR2 reads FVKESK. The V gene lost 0 bases and the J gene lost 0 bases, with 6 bases spanning the gap. The CDR3 sequence is 16 residues long.

The rearrangement links TRBV6-2 or TRBV6-3 to TRBJ2-7; no definite D call. V was pared by 5 bases and J by 0 bases, with 17 bases between. The length of the CDR3 is 16 residues. Germline V gene data show CDR1 as MNHEY and CDR2 as SVGEGT. CDR3 DNA: TGTGCCAGCAGTAATCAAGGAGCGTACTACTCCTACGAGCAGTACTTC. The encoded protein is CASSNQGAYYSYEQYF.

The chain carries TRBV4-1 and TRBJ2-7, with D possibly matching TRBD2 (6 bases). The CDR3 length is 15 residues. V lost 4 bases to trimming and J lost 2 bases, with 15 bases between them. Germline-derived CDR1 and CDR2 are MGHRA and YSYEKL. Written as DNA, the CDR3 is TGCGCCAGCAGCCCCCCGTTAGTAGCGGCCTACGAGCAGTACTTC. As protein: CASSPPLVAAYEQYF.

The chain links TRBV3-1 (or the pseudogene TRBV3-2) to TRBJ2-7; D uncertain. V lost 0 bases, J lost 1 base, and 25 bases lay in between. This CDR3 is built from 20 residues. Germline CDR1 is LGHDT and CDR2 is YNNKEL (reference sequence). This CDR3 is CASSQDRQDVWQFFSYEQYF. CDR3 sequence (DNA): TGTGCCAGCAGCCAAGATAGGCAGGATGTCTGGCAGTTTTTTTCCTACGAGCAGTACTTC.

Points on this clone: Other DNA sequences in the same sample also yield this CDR3. The chain has TRBV13 and TRBJ2-7; D is ambiguous. CDR3 size: 11 residues. Trimming took 4 bases from V and 2 from J, leaving 3 bases between them. Germline-derived CDR1 and CDR2 are PRHDT and FYEKMQ (reference sequence). This chain's CDR3 is CASSSAYEQYF. Here the CDR3 DNA reads TGTGCCAGCAGCTCCGCCTACGAGCAGTACTTC.

The chain recombines TRBV3-1 (or the pseudogene TRBV3-2) with TRBJ2-2, with 7 bases fitting TRBD2. Germline lookup yields CDR1 LGHDT and CDR2 YNNKEL (reference sequence). V gave up 4 bases and J gave up 0 bases; unmatched junction bases: 11. The CDR3 covers 18 residues. Here the CDR3 DNA reads TGTGCCAGCAGCCCGGATCCGACAGCGGGGTCGAACACCGGGGAGCTGTTTTTT. This encodes CASSPDPTAGSNTGELFF.

CDR3 nucleotide sequence: TGTGCCAGTAGCATATTAACAGGGGTTTATGCCTATGGCTACACCTTC. Encoded protein: CASSILTGVYAYGYTF. The chain links TRBV19 to TRBJ1-2; the match to TRBD1 covers 7 bases. Trimming removed 6 bases from V and 4 bases from J; junction bases left unmatched: 14. The CDR3 is 16 residues long. Germline V CDR1 and CDR2: LNHDA, SQIVND (reference sequence).

The gene calls are TRBV20-1 and TRBJ2-5, with 7 nucleotides matching TRBD2. Germline CDR1 reads DFQATT; CDR2 reads SNEGSKA (reference sequence). Trimming at V came to 3 bases and at J to 5 bases, leaving 6 bases not matched to a gene. This CDR3 spans 13 amino acids. Here the CDR3 DNA reads TGCAGTGCTAGTGCGGGAGCTGAGGAGACCCAGTACTTC. As protein: CSASAGAEETQYF.